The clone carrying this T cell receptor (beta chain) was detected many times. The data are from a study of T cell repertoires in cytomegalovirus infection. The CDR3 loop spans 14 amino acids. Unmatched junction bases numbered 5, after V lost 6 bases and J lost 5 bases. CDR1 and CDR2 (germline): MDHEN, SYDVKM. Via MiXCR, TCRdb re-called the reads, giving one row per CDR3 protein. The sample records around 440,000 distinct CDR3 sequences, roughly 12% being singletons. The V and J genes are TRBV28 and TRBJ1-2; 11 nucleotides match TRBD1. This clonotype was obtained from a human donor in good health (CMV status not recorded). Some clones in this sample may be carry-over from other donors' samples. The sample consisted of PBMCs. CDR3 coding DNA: TGTGCCAGCAGGGACAGGGGGCAAAATTATGGCTACACCTTC. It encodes CASRDRGQNYGYTF.